The subject of this entry is one TCR beta chain. The target antigen is unknown. This specimen belongs to a study of cytomegalovirus exposure and HLA in healthy donors. Overall study results and limits: Later analysis showed TCR association rates varying by HLA locus, highest for DRB1 and lowest for HLA-C.

Trimming removed 3 bases from V and 4 bases from J; junction bases left unmatched: 2. The CDR3 length is 13 residues. The germline gives CDR1 MDHEN, CDR2 SYDVKM. Vbeta (60) and Jbeta (13) primers were used in the PCR. Original processing methods: Unique TCR beta chains numbered approximately 80 million in a later analysis, with roughly 10 million shared. The data were produced by immunoSEQ multiplex PCR, yet TCRdb's version contains in-frame clones alone and is incomplete. V, J and clone size are those of that table, while D and trimming were read from the DNA. The sample yields 100,000 to 120,000 clones, around 87% seen once.

The chain joins TRBV28 to TRBJ1-2, with 7 bases matching TRBD1. This receptor was identified in a man in his forties or fifties in good health and CMV-seronegative. The sample comprised PBMCs. This chain's CDR3 is CASSLGQLYGYTF. CDR3 sequence (DNA): TGTGCCAGCAGTTTGGGACAGCTCTATGGCTACACCTTC.